This TCR beta chain was captured by sequencing in a study of CXCR3-negative and CXCR3-positive naive CD8 T cells. General study results and limits: After cryopreservation, CXCR3 expression dropped partially; most assays used fresh PBMCs. Naive CXCR3-negative and CXCR3-positive cells had similar TRBV-TRBJ usage; memory differed. CXCR3-negative naive cells had less hydrophobic TRB CDR3s than did CXCR3-positive naive cells.

As concerns this clonotype: Its specificity is unknown.

Within the CD8+ T cell compartment, naive cells were CD45RO-CCR7+CD27+CD95-. Carrying UMI labels, the TRB cDNA libraries were prepared through 5' RACE. TCRdb re-called the 5' RACE reads; every CDR3 protein appears as one record, without DNA. Its listing shows some 130,000 distinct CDR3 sequences. Sequenced material: naive CXCR3- CD8+ T cells from blood. Noted subset: CD45RO-CCR7+CD27+CD95- naive CD8+ T cells lacking CXCR3 (TNR3-). This receptor was taken from a human donor in good health. Some clones in this sample may be carry-over from other donors' samples.

The chain's CDR3 is CSVDSDLGLEQYF. This chain links TRBV29-1 with TRBJ2-7; the D gene TCRdb calls, TRBD1, cannot be checked with no DNA. The CDR3 is 13 amino acids. Looked up from germline, CDR1 is SQVTM and CDR2 is ANQGSEA.